These 9 T cell receptor beta chains share one sample of origin, sequenced in a study of blood T cell repertoires in COVID-19. Libraries were prepared by immunoSEQ multiplex PCR; TCRdb keeps only in-frame clonotypes and omits some of them. This table has fewer than 150,000 clones, 87% appearing once. The specimen was peripheral blood. Receptors originate from a human donor in a cohort sampled during active COVID-19.

The CDR3 nucleotides are TGCGCCAGCAGCAGGGGGACAGATACGCAGTATTTT. Its protein is CASSRGTDTQYF. The chain uses TRBV5-1 and TRBJ2-3, with D possibly matching TRBD1 (6 bases). This CDR3 has 12 residues. Trimming stripped 4 bases from V and 3 bases from J, with 6 bases between. Germline V gene lookup returns CDR1 SGHRS and CDR2 YFSETQ.

The chain joins TRBV18 to TRBJ2-1; 11 bases map to TRBD2. Germline trimming cut 3 bases from V and 5 bases from J; bases unmatched to any gene: 3. Germline V gives CDR1 KGHSH, CDR2 LQKENI. This CDR3 has 15 amino acids. CDR3 DNA: TGTGCCAGCTCACCTCTTAGCGGGGGGGACAATGAGCAGTTCTTC. Translating gives CASSPLSGGDNEQFF.

This chain links TRBV12-5 with TRBJ2-5; TRBD1 agrees at 12 bases. The CDR3 extends over 14 amino acids. Unmatched junction bases numbered 4, after V lost 6 bases and J lost 5 bases. Per the germline V gene, CDR1 is LGHNT and CDR2 is FRNRAP. The CDR3 DNA sequence: TGTGCTAGTGGCCGGGGACAGGGGGCTGAGACCCAGTACTTC. Encoded protein: CASGRGQGAETQYF.

The J gene is TRBJ2-3, the V gene TRBV18; 11 bases map to TRBD1. In germline, CDR1 is KGHSH, CDR2 LQKENI. Germline trimming cut 0 bases from V and 6 bases from J; bases unmatched to any gene: 5. The CDR3 runs to 16 residues. The CDR3 is CASSPPGQGASDTQYF. DNA of the CDR3: TGTGCCAGCTCACCACCTGGACAGGGGGCATCGGATACGCAGTATTTT.

The chain couples TRBV5-1 to TRBJ1-5; 10 positions match TRBD1. CDR3 length equals 15 residues. After removal of 7 bases from V and 1 base from J, the junction contained 5 bases not matched to a gene. Germline-derived CDR1 and CDR2 are SGHRS and YFSETQ. The CDR3 DNA is TGCGCCAGCTTAAGGACAGGGGGAAGCAATCAGCCCCAGCATTTT. Translated: CASLRTGGSNQPQHF.

The chain links TRBV5-1 to TRBJ2-3; a weak D match, TRBD2 (6 bases). Between the trimmed V and J ends, which lost 7 bases and 2 bases, there was a span of 14 bases. Germline assignment: CDR1 SGHRS and CDR2 YFSETQ. There are 14 residues in the CDR3. CDR3 DNA sequence: TGCGCCAGCTCCAGGGAGGCTAACACAGATACGCAGTATTTT. It specifies CASSREANTDTQYF.

The V and J genes are TRBV7-2 and TRBJ2-2, with 11 bases fitting TRBD2. The V and J ends lost 5 bases and 7 bases, in that order; junction bases with no gene match: 6. There are 15 residues in the CDR3. The V gene's germline CDR1 is SGHTA and CDR2 FQGNSA. Here the CDR3 DNA reads TGTGCCAGCAGCCCGAGGGGACTAGCGGTCGGGGAGCTGTTTTTT. Its translation: CASSPRGLAVGELFF.

This chain connects TRBV12-2 to TRBJ1-1; the table's D call of TRBD1 was not tested on the DNA. TRBV12-2 is annotated as a pseudogene. CDR3 length: 12 amino acids. Written as DNA, the CDR3 is TGTGCAAGTCGCTTGTCAGGGGTTGAAGCTTTCTTT. Translated: CASRLSGVEAFF.

This chain links TRBV20-1 with TRBJ1-5; tentative D call: TRBD1 (5 bases). The CDR3 contains 11 residues. Trimming left V 6 bases short and J 4 bases short, with 7 bases between. Germline V CDR1 and CDR2: DFQATT, SNEGSKA (reference sequence). CDR3 sequence (DNA): TGCAGTGCGGCAGGGAATCAGCCCCAGCATTTT. Translated: CSAAGNQPQHF.